The next 3 T cell receptor beta chains were all read from a single sample in a study of shared clonotypes between healthy human individuals. Using immunoSEQ multiplex PCR, the repertoire was profiled, and TCRdb retains in-frame clones only, with some absent. The repertoire holds hundreds of thousands of clones, with roughly 95% as singletons. The specimen sequenced was naive CD4+ T cells sorted from blood. Subset noted: CD45RA+ positively selected. These receptors originate from a woman aged 25-40 years in good health.

This sequence joins TRBV27 and TRBJ2-1; TRBD2 matches 11 bases. This CDR3 has 16 amino acids. With 4 bases clipped from V and 0 bases from J, the junction kept 2 bases outside the gene matches. From germline, CDR1 is MNHEY and CDR2 SMNVEV (reference sequence). CDR3 in amino acids: CASSSGTSGSYNEQFF. CDR3 nucleotides: TGTGCCAGCAGTTCCGGGACTAGCGGCTCCTACAATGAGCAGTTCTTC.

The chain joins TRBV5-1 to TRBJ2-2; 11 bases align to TRBD1. With V trimmed by 4 bases and J by 2 bases, 4 bases remained unmatched. Per germline, CDR1 SGHRS and CDR2 YFSETQ. The CDR3 consists of 16 residues. Here the CDR3 reads CASSTGTGGNTGELFF. The CDR3 DNA sequence: TGCGCCAGCAGCACAGGGACAGGGGGAAACACCGGGGAGCTGTTTTTT.

The chain links TRBV6-4 to TRBJ2-2, with D tentatively TRBD2 (5 bases). The CDR3 loop spans 14 amino acids. Germline-derived CDR1 and CDR2 are MRHNA and SNTAGT. The V and J ends lost 4 bases and 4 bases respectively, with 10 bases between them. CDR3 in amino acids: CASSVGGFTGELFF. The CDR3 nucleotides are TGTGCCAGCAGTGTGGGCGGGTTCACCGGGGAGCTGTTTTTT.